This is a list of T cell receptor beta chains from one sample in a study of metastatic and nonmetastatic thyroid tumors. TCRdb re-analyzed the PCR reads using MiXCR. The repertoire includes some 33,000 clones, about a tenth of them detected once, and around 16% sits in the top ten. The sequenced sample consisted of blood. The receptor source for this set is a female donor with papillary thyroid cancer or a benign thyroid nodule (not recorded which). Some clones in this sample may be carry-over from other donors' samples. The CDR3 runs from the conserved cysteine through the conserved F or W. The D gene is left open where the match is weak. Clone size, where shown, is once, few, many, or a class for clones that have expanded.

v_gene	d_gene	j_gene	len	abundance	CDR3aa	CDR3nt
TRBV7-8	.	TRBJ2-1	16	many	CASSPQEDRPYNEQFF	TGTGCCAGCAGCCCCCAGGAGGATCGGCCCTACAATGAGCAGTTCTTC
TRBV2	TRBD1	TRBJ1-6	15	many	CASSELGQGDSPLHF	TGTGCCAGCAGTGAACTGGGACAGGGAGATTCACCCCTCCACTTT
TRBV6-1	TRBD1	TRBJ2-3	15	medium-sized	CASSEVTGGTDTQYF	TGTGCCAGCAGTGAAGTGACAGGGGGGACAGATACGCAGTATTTT
TRBV4-2	.	TRBJ1-1	14	many	CASSLGGRNTEAFF	TGTGCCAGCAGTCTAGGGGGTAGAAACACTGAAGCTTTCTTT
TRBV18	TRBD2	TRBJ2-7	15	many	CASSSGGGPSYEQYF	TGTGCCAGCTCGTCCGGGGGGGGGCCTTCCTACGAGCAGTACTTC
TRBV10-3	.	TRBJ1-2	16	many	CAISESGQKSAGGYTF	TGTGCCATCAGTGAGTCGGGGCAGAAATCAGCGGGTGGCTACACCTTC
TRBV5-4	.	TRBJ2-2	17	many	CASSFGGGGPGAGELFF	TGTGCCAGCAGCTTTGGGGGGGGAGGCCCAGGGGCCGGGGAGCTGTTTTTT
TRBV20-1	.	TRBJ1-5	14	many	CSASNRVGEQPQHF	TGCAGTGCTAGTAACAGGGTAGGTGAGCAGCCCCAGCATTTT
TRBV27	TRBD2	TRBJ2-5	13	many	CASRTSGRETQYF	TGTGCCAGCAGGACTAGCGGAAGAGAGACCCAGTACTTC
TRBV6-2/TRBV6-3	.	TRBJ2-3	15	.	CASSYASDSTDTQYF	TGTGCCAGCAGTTACGCTAGCGATAGCACAGATACGCAGTATTTT
TRBV6-1	.	TRBJ1-1	12	many	CASGEMNTEAFF	TGTGCATCAGGGGAGATGAACACTGAAGCTTTCTTT
TRBV24-1	.	TRBJ2-2	13	many	CATSKRDTGELFF	TGTGCCACCAGCAAACGGGACACCGGGGAGCTGTTTTTT
TRBV30	TRBD1	TRBJ1-1	15	many	CASIGGGQANTEAFF	TGTGCCTCCATAGGAGGGGGACAGGCGAACACTGAAGCTTTCTTT
TRBV6-1	.	TRBJ2-3	13	few	CASTENTGDTQYF	TGTGCCAGCACGGAAAACACGGGAGATACGCAGTATTTT